The next 22 T cell receptor beta chains were all read from a single sample in a study of T cells after yellow fever vaccination. TCRdb analysed the 5' RACE reads with MiXCR anew, one entry per CDR3 protein. Of roughly 120,000 distinct CDR3 sequences detected, 7% to 8.5% appear once; the ten largest clones hold 25%. Specimen: CD8+ T cells sorted from PBMCs, collected 45 days after the yellow fever booster vaccination. All receptors derive from a man aged 25-45 years who received the YFV17D yellow fever vaccine.

This clonotype was observed a few times. The chain joins TRBV5-1 to TRBJ2-3; unclear D gene. V lost 4 bases and J 5 bases, leaving 11 bases between the germline ends. The CDR3 loop spans 13 amino acids. Looked up from germline, CDR1 is SGHRS and CDR2 is YFSETQ. In DNA form, the CDR3 reads TGCGCCAGCAGCCTGGCCTGGAAAGATACGCAGTATTTT. It yields the protein CASSLAWKDTQYF.

This clonotype occurred many times. The CDR3 is CASSSKTSGIDYEQYF. The CDR3 DNA is TGTGCCAGCAGCTCGAAAACTAGCGGAATCGACTACGAGCAGTACTTC. The chain uses TRBV7-2 and TRBJ2-7, with 8 positions matching TRBD2. CDR1 and CDR2 (germline): SGHTA, FQGNSA. The junction had 11 bases not matched to a gene; V was cut back by 4 bases and J by 3 bases. The CDR3 runs to 16 residues.

This clonotype was picked up many times. The chain carries TRBV7-2 and TRBJ2-5, with 10 bases matching TRBD1. Germline CDR1 reads SGHTA; CDR2 reads FQGNSA. This CDR3 has 17 residues. Losses at the gene ends were 6 bases for V and 5 bases for J; bases not matched to a gene: 15. CDR3: CASSQEKTGGYGETQYF. The CDR3, as DNA: TGTGCCAGCAGTCAAGAGAAGACAGGGGGCTATGGGGAGACCCAGTACTTC.

There are many counts of this clonotype. The genes are TRBV5-1 and TRBJ2-1; D remains ambiguous. The germline V and J ends were trimmed by 4 bases and 6 bases, with 14 bases remaining between them. Per germline, CDR1 SGHRS and CDR2 YFSETQ. The CDR3 is 14 amino acids. Here the CDR3 DNA reads TGCGCCAGCAGCCTACCCGCAGCAAGCAATGAGCAGTTCTTC. Amino acid sequence: CASSLPAASNEQFF.

This chain uses TRBV7-2 with TRBJ2-7; 13 bases are a match to TRBD2. V was pared by 5 bases and J by 6 bases, with 13 bases of the junction left unmatched. From germline, CDR1 is SGHTA and CDR2 FQGNSA. The CDR3 is 17 amino acids. CDR3 nucleotide sequence: TGTGCCAGCAGCCCACCGGGACTAGCGGGATCGTTTTCCGAGCAGTACTTC. It translates to CASSPPGLAGSFSEQYF.

A few counts support this clonotype. This chain joins TRBV6-1 and TRBJ2-1; TRBD2 matches 16 bases. The V gene end was trimmed by 5 bases and the J gene end by 7 bases; junction bases not matched to a gene: 2. Germline CDR1 reads MNHNS; CDR2 reads SASEGT. This CDR3 is built from 15 residues. Written as DNA, the CDR3 is TGTGCCAGCAGTACGGGACTAGCGGGAGGGAATGAGCAGTTCTTC. It translates to CASSTGLAGGNEQFF.

The rearrangement joins TRBV11-2 to TRBJ2-1, with D uncertain. Trimming pared 1 base from V and 7 bases from J, leaving 11 bases between. This CDR3 contains 14 residues. The germline V gene has CDR1 SGHAT and CDR2 FQNNGV. Here the CDR3 reads CASSLGGEGNEQFF. The CDR3 DNA reads TGTGCCAGCAGCTTAGGTGGGGAAGGGAATGAGCAGTTCTTC.

In this sample, this clonotype turned up many times. The chain couples TRBV6-2 or TRBV6-3 to TRBJ2-1; D gene uncertain. Germline-derived CDR1 and CDR2 are MNHEY and SVGEGT. This CDR3 has 12 amino acids. The ends were cut back, 6 bases at V and 4 bases at J, with 7 bases in the middle. This chain's CDR3 is CASRKDYNEQFF. CDR3 nucleotide sequence: TGTGCCAGCAGAAAGGATTACAATGAGCAGTTCTTC.

This clonotype was detected many times. The chain uses TRBV10-3 and TRBJ2-2; 8 bases match TRBD2. The CDR3 runs 17 residues. Germline V gene data show CDR1 as ENHRY and CDR2 as SYGVKD. The ends lost 8 bases at V and 5 bases at J; junction bases unmatched: 16. The CDR3 DNA is TGTGCCATCTCCTCGGGGGGGGCCCGAAACGGTACCGGGGAGCTGTTTTTT. Encoded protein: CAISSGGARNGTGELFF.

This clonotype was observed at least ten times. The chain carries TRBV12-3 or TRBV12-4 and TRBJ2-1; TRBD2 matches 7 bases. This CDR3 has 17 residues. V gave up 1 base and J gave up 3 bases; unmatched junction bases: 9. As DNA, the CDR3 is TGTGCCAGCAGTTTAGAGCGGGGAGTCCCCGTCTACAATGAGCAGTTCTTC. This gives the protein CASSLERGVPVYNEQFF.

This clonotype was counted many times. The rearrangement joins TRBV5-1 to TRBJ2-7; 13 bases agree with TRBD2. The CDR3 is 17 amino acids. Germline values: CDR1 SGHRS, CDR2 YFSETQ. The V segment lost 4 bases and the J segment 1 base; nucleotides outside the gene matches: 8. The DNA for the CDR3 is TGCGCCAGCAGCGAGGGACTAGCGGGATGGAGGTCCTACGAGCAGTACTTC. It encodes CASSEGLAGWRSYEQYF.

This clonotype was seen ten or more times. The chain joins TRBV7-9 to TRBJ2-7; 10 nucleotides agree with TRBD1. Germline values: CDR1 SEHNR, CDR2 FQNEAQ (reference sequence). The V gene end was trimmed by 5 bases and the J gene end by 5 bases; junction bases not matched to a gene: 3. This CDR3 has 13 residues. CDR3 bases: TGTGCCAGCAGCCAAGGGACAGGGGACGAGCAGTACTTC. Protein sequence: CASSQGTGDEQYF.

This sequence joins TRBV20-1 and TRBJ2-7, with TRBD1 matching over 9 bases. The ends lost 2 bases at V and 7 bases at J; junction bases unmatched: 6. CDR3 length equals 13 residues. Germline V lookup: CDR1 DFQATT, CDR2 SNEGSKA (reference sequence). The CDR3 spells CSARLDRGWEQYF. In DNA, the CDR3 is TGCAGTGCTAGATTGGACAGGGGTTGGGAGCAGTACTTC.

This clonotype was counted ten times or more. The chain combines TRBV15 with TRBJ2-5; 10 bases agree with TRBD1. The germline CDR1 and CDR2 sequences are LNHNV and YYDKDF (reference sequence). This CDR3 is built from 15 residues. Trimming took 5 bases from V and 1 from J; bases not matched to a gene: 4. CDR3 nucleotides: TGTGCCACCAGCGCCCGGGACAGGGGCCAAGAGACCCAGTACTTC. The encoded protein is CATSARDRGQETQYF.

This clonotype showed up many times. At one end the junction does not follow the germline gene, possibly because of a read error. The chain employs TRBV11-2 and TRBJ2-7; D not certain. CDR3 length equals 10 residues. Germline V gives CDR1 SGHAT, CDR2 FQNNGV. As DNA, the CDR3 is TGTGCCAGCAGCTCCCACGAGCAGTACTTC. It yields the protein CASSSHEQYF.

In this sample, this clonotype turned up many times. The rearrangement links TRBV7-8 to TRBJ2-7; D is perhaps TRBD1 (5 bases). V lost 1 base and J 2 bases, leaving 12 bases between the germline ends. CDR3 size: 15 residues. CDR1 and CDR2 from the germline V gene are SGHVS and FQNEAQ. This chain's CDR3 is CASSLGVPGTYEQYF. The CDR3, as DNA: TGTGCCAGCAGCTTAGGCGTTCCAGGGACCTACGAGCAGTACTTC.

The rearrangement uses TRBV4-3 and TRBJ2-6; D not resolved. Trimming took 0 bases from V and 0 from J, leaving 9 bases between them. Germline V gene sequence: CDR1 LGHNA, CDR2 YSLEER. The CDR3 covers 17 residues. The CDR3 sequence: CASSQDLIDSGANVLTF. As DNA, the CDR3 is TGCGCCAGCAGCCAAGATCTTATTGACTCTGGGGCCAACGTCCTGACTTTC.

The rearrangement links TRBV9 to TRBJ2-7; TRBD2 agrees at 9 bases. CDR1 is SGDLS, CDR2 YYNGEE, per germline. V shed 3 bases, J shed 7 bases, and the junction held 11 bases outside the gene matches. CDR3 length: 15 residues. Here the CDR3 DNA reads TGTGCCAGCAGCGCCTCTGGGGCGGGAGGGCAAGAGCAGTACTTC. Translating it yields CASSASGAGGQEQYF.

The CDR3 loop is CASSLAKDWPSYEQYF. For the CDR3, the DNA is TGCGCCAGCAGCTTGGCAAAGGACTGGCCCTCCTACGAGCAGTACTTC. The chain combines TRBV5-1 with TRBJ2-7; tentatively, D is TRBD2 (5 bases). Trimming stripped 0 bases from V and 0 bases from J, with 13 bases between. The germline V gene encodes CDR1 SGHRS and CDR2 YFSETQ. This CDR3 comprises 16 residues. Combining the CDR3 with reference TRBV5-1 and TRBJ2-7 gives the whole variable domain KAGVTQTPRYLIKTRGQQVTLSCSPISGHRSVSWYQQTPGQGLQFLFEYFSETQRNKGNFPGRFSGRQFSNSRSEMNVSTLELGDSALYLCASSLAKDWPSYEQYFGPGTRLTVT.

This clonotype occurred many times. The V call is TRBV2, the J call TRBJ2-3; TRBD1 matches 11 bases. This CDR3 has 16 residues. Germline V CDR1 and CDR2: SNHLY, FYNNEI. With V trimmed by 4 bases and J by 5 bases, 8 bases remained unmatched. CDR3 loop: CASSASWTGGKDTQYF. In nucleotides, the CDR3 is TGTGCCAGCAGTGCGTCATGGACAGGGGGCAAAGATACGCAGTATTTT.

This clonotype showed up many times. This chain joins TRBV5-1 and TRBJ2-5; 13 bases match TRBD2. The V gene's germline CDR1 is SGHRS and CDR2 YFSETQ. Losses at the gene ends were 4 bases for V and 5 bases for J; bases not matched to a gene: 5. The CDR3 spans 15 residues. The CDR3 is CASSSGLAGVETQYF. The CDR3 region has the DNA TGCGCCAGCAGCAGCGGACTAGCGGGGGTGGAGACCCAGTACTTC.

V usage is TRBV6-4 and J usage is TRBJ2-7, with D uncertain. Germline CDR1 and CDR2: MRHNA and SNTAGT. V was pared by 3 bases and J by 4 bases, with 7 bases between. CDR3 length: 12 residues. The CDR3 nucleotides read TGTGCCAGCAGTGAGTTTAGATACGAGCAGTACTTC. Translation: CASSEFRYEQYF.